The present T cell receptor (beta chain) was sequenced within a study of T-cell memory formation after mild COVID-19. Study-wide results and limits: Balance between CD4 and CD8 was seen in clones contracting day 15 to 85, and a CD4+ lean was seen in later expanders.

Employing constant-segment primers, 5'RACE generated TCR alpha and TCR beta cDNA libraries bearing sample barcodes and UMIs. Using its own MiXCR run on the 5' RACE reads, TCRdb lists one record per CDR3 protein. The sample lists about 130,000 distinct CDR3 sequences, about 5.9% occurring once. The CDR3 is made up of 14 amino acids. V shed 6 bases and J 6 bases; nucleotides not matched to a gene: 4. In the case of this clonotype: Its antigen is still unknown.

The receptor's source is an adult woman who had mild COVID-19 (a few samples of this study predate the infection). Cell type and time point are not known. Sequenced material: PBMCs or a T cell subset sorted from them (not recorded which). The V and J genes are TRBV12-3 or TRBV12-4 and TRBJ1-5; 11 bases agree with TRBD1. The CDR3 DNA sequence: TGTGCCAGCAGCTGGACAGGGGGCGGTCAGCCCCAGCATTTT. It codes for CASSWTGGGQPQHF.